Given below is one TCR beta chain in context. These data originate in a study of cytomegalovirus exposure and HLA in healthy donors. It was with 60 Vbeta and 13 Jbeta primers that the PCR ran. How the authors handled the data: About 10 million of some 80 million unique TCR beta chains were shared, per a later count. Using immunoSEQ multiplex PCR, the repertoire was profiled, and TCRdb retains in-frame clones only, with some absent. For V, J and clone size, that table is used; D and trimming come from the DNA. Of 120,000 to 150,000 clones listed, roughly 87% are singletons. Per germline, CDR1 SGHDT and CDR2 YYEEEE. CDR3 length: 13 amino acids. The V and J ends lost 4 bases and 6 bases respectively, with 11 bases between them.

The J gene is TRBJ2-1, the V gene TRBV5-6, with unresolved D. This TCR was recovered from a woman aged 40-49 years in good health and CMV-seronegative. Sequencing was performed on PBMCs. The DNA for the CDR3 is TGTGCCAGCAGCCTACACCCGGGCAATGAGCAGTTCTTC. Amino acids: CASSLHPGNEQFF.